This T cell receptor beta chain was sequenced during a study of blood T cells in healthy people across ages. Findings and caveats of the study: Age brought a roughly linear fall in TCR beta diversity measured per million T cells. Unknown CMV status may confound age-related changes in expanded clones.

Next came a second PCR, run for about 7 to 11 cycles, which used a sample-barcoded 5' primer along with a J-beta primer mix. MiXCR, applied by TCRdb to the 5' RACE reads, yields one record per CDR3 protein. The profile covers about 900,000 distinct CDR3 sequences, with 62% appearing a single time and 28% taken by the ten largest. As concerns this clonotype: Its antigen is unknown.

The length of the CDR3 is 17 residues. V was shortened by 4 bases and J by 8 bases, with 22 bases between the two germline ends. Per germline, CDR1 SGDLS and CDR2 YYNGEE. This receptor was obtained from a young man in good health. J is TRBJ1-6 and V is TRBV9; D call uncertain. The sample taken for sequencing was blood. CDR3 sequence: CASSSPRNHPLHSPLHF. CDR3 nucleotide sequence: TGTGCCAGCAGCTCCCCCAGGAATCACCCCTTGCATTCACCCCTCCACTTT.